This section outlines one T cell receptor beta chain sequence together with its context. In the original processing: Amplification from reference gene primers served as the basis for estimated nucleated cell counts. Clones were sequenced by immunoSEQ multiplex PCR, and TCRdb holds only the in-frame ones, with some missing. V and J calls and clone size are as listed in that table; D and trimming were resolved from the DNA. The table lists 210,000 or so clones, around 89% of them singletons. The data belong to a study of blood T cell repertoires in COVID-19. Turning to the study itself: Whether acute or convalescent, the COVID-19 samples came from the United States, Italy and Spain. From T cells, B-cell-depleted T cells, or PBMCs came the material, which was cDNA or gDNA.

V was clipped by 6 bases and J by 4 bases; unmatched bases: 5. The CDR3 covers 15 residues. CDR1 and CDR2 (germline): MDHEN, SYDVKM. This sequence joins TRBV28 and TRBJ2-1, with 11 bases lining up with TRBD2. Sequenced: peripheral blood. This clonotype was obtained from a man younger than 40 with COVID-19, enrolled during active disease. CDR3 amino acids: CASRDLAGGYNEQFF. The CDR3 DNA reads TGTGCCAGCAGGGACCTAGCGGGAGGTTACAATGAGCAGTTCTTC.